Listed below are T cell receptor beta chains from one sample, sequenced in a study of blood T cells in healthy people across ages. One entry per CDR3 protein, called by TCRdb with MiXCR from the 5' RACE reads. The sample holds just under 900,000 distinct CDR3 sequences; under 30% are singletons and the top ten take 15% to 20%. The sequenced sample consisted of blood. Receptors originate from a woman aged 80 or older in good health. Both conserved end residues are part of each CDR3. Each record gives: D gene, J gene, V gene, clone size, CDR3 DNA, CDR3 protein. D genes are given only for firm matches. Only some rows state a clone size, as once, few, many or a class for expanded clones.

TRBD2,TRBJ2-1,TRBV18,few,TGTGCTAGCTCACCTCTGAGCGGGGGGCTTACCTACAATGAGCAGTTCTTC,CASSPLSGGLTYNEQFF
TRBD2,TRBJ2-1,TRBV5-5,many,TGTGCCAGCAGGCCAACTAGCGGGGGCAGGGAGCAGTTCTTC,CASRPTSGGREQFF
-,TRBJ2-3,TRBV5-6,many,TGTGCCAGCAGCTTAGTTATGGATACGCAGTATTTT,CASSLVMDTQYF
TRBD2,TRBJ2-1,TRBV7-2,-,TGTGCCAGCAGCTTACTAGCGGGAACGAGCAATGAGCAGTTCTTC,CASSLLAGTSNEQFF
-,TRBJ2-5,TRBV10-2,many,TGCGCCAGCAGTGACGAGGGGGTGGAGACCCAGTACTTC,CASSDEGVETQYF
TRBD1,TRBJ2-4,TRBV6-1,many,TGTGCCAGCAGGGGGACAGGGGGGGTGAACATTCAGTACTTC,CASRGTGGVNIQYF
TRBD1,TRBJ1-6,TRBV12-3/TRBV12-4,many,TGTGCCAGCAACACGTTCGGGACAGTGAATTCACCCCTCCACTTT,CASNTFGTVNSPLHF
-,TRBJ2-3,TRBV7-3,few,TGTGCCAGCAGCTCCTCAGTAGATATCGCAGATACGCAGTATTTT,CASSSSVDIADTQYF
-,TRBJ1-5,TRBV2,many,TGTGCCAGCAGCGCCGACGGTAATAGCAATCAGCCCCAGCATTTT,CASSADGNSNQPQHF
-,TRBJ2-3,TRBV11-2,-,TGTGCCGGCACCGCGAGTACAGATACGCAGTATTTT,CAGTASTDTQYF
TRBD2,TRBJ2-3,TRBV7-2,-,TGTGTCAGCAGCTTAACATGGCGAGCGGGGGGGAGTACAGATACGCAGTATTTT,CVSSLTWRAGGSTDTQYF
-,TRBJ1-2,TRBV6-2/TRBV6-3,-,TGTGCCAGCAGTGAAGAGGCAGGGAACTATGGCTACACCTTC,CASSEEAGNYGYTF
-,TRBJ1-1,TRBV5-1,few,TGCGCCAGCAGCTGGGGGGCGGGGGGACGCTCCCTAAACACTGAAGCTTTCTTT,CASSWGAGGRSLNTEAFF
-,TRBJ2-1,TRBV30,-,TGTGCCTGGAGTCGAAGGCCAGGGGACTTGAATGAGCAGTTCTTC,CAWSRRPGDLNEQFF
-,TRBJ1-5,TRBV18,-,TGTGCCAGCTCCAATAATGCGCCGGGGGGAGACAATCAGCCCCCGCATTTT,CASSNNAPGGDNQPPHF
TRBD1,TRBJ1-6,TRBV4-2,many,TGTGCCAGCAGCCAAGAGGCCTCGACAGGGAATAGGGGCTCCTATAATTCACCCCTCCACTTT,CASSQEASTGNRGSYNSPLHF
-,TRBJ1-1,TRBV25-1,-,TGTGCCAGCAGTGAACGGTACAGGGCTTTCTTT,CASSERYRAFF
-,TRBJ1-2,TRBV13,many,TGTGCCAGCAGCTTCCGCGGGCAGGCGGCAGCTGGCTACACCTTC,CASSFRGQAAAGYTF
-,TRBJ2-5,TRBV6-5,many,TGTGCCAGCAGTTACTCGACACTAGCTGCAGAGACCCAGTACTTC,CASSYSTLAAETQYF
TRBD2,TRBJ2-1,TRBV11-2,-,TGTGCCAGCAGCCGCAGCGGGAGACCTATCGATGAGCAGTTCTTC,CASSRSGRPIDEQFF
-,TRBJ1-1,TRBV30,-,TGTGCCTGGAGTGTACTGAGGGACACTGAAGCTTTCTTT,CAWSVLRDTEAFF
TRBD1,TRBJ2-1,TRBV15,many,TGTGCCACCAGCAGAGATCCCACAGGGGGCTCCTACAATGAGCAGTTCTTC,CATSRDPTGGSYNEQFF
-,TRBJ2-5,TRBV29-1,many,TGCAGCGTTGGGACCTCCCCTGGGGGGGAGACCCAGTACTTC,CSVGTSPGGETQYF
TRBD1,TRBJ2-5,TRBV30,many,TGTGCCTGGAGGGGGACAGGGGTTGGAGAGACCCAGTACTTC,CAWRGTGVGETQYF
TRBD1,TRBJ2-3,TRBV7-2,many,TGTGCCAGCAGCCGGGACAGGGGTACGCAGTATTTT,CASSRDRGTQYF
-,TRBJ2-1,TRBV18,few,TGTGCCAGCTCACCACCGGGACTGGAAAACAATGAGCAGTTCTTC,CASSPPGLENNEQFF
-,TRBJ1-2,TRBV18,-,TGTGCCAGCTCACCAACAGGGATTAACTTTGGCTACACCTTC,CASSPTGINFGYTF
TRBD1,TRBJ1-2,TRBV7-9,many,TGTGCCAGCAGCGCGACAGGGGGCGCTGGCTACACCTTC,CASSATGGAGYTF
-,TRBJ2-7,TRBV18,few,TGTGCCAGCTCACCAACAGGGAGAGCTGGAAGCGAGCAGTACTTC,CASSPTGRAGSEQYF
-,TRBJ2-2,TRBV7-2,-,TGTGCCAGCAGCACGATCGTGCTAACGAACACCGGGGAGCGGTTTTTT,CASSTIVLTNTGERFF
TRBD2,TRBJ2-3,TRBV7-9,many,TGTGCCAGCAGACCTAGCGGGGGGGGTAGAACGGATACGCAGTATTTT,CASRPSGGGRTDTQYF
TRBD1,TRBJ1-2,TRBV7-2,many,TGTGCCAGCAGCCCACAGGGGCCCGGAAGATATGGCTACACCTTC,CASSPQGPGRYGYTF
-,TRBJ1-4,TRBV29-1,-,TGCAGCGCTAAAAGGGGAAATAATGAAAAACTGTTTTTT,CSAKRGNNEKLFF
-,TRBJ2-4,TRBV6-5,many,TGTGCCAGCGGAGAAGGGGGGTTAGGGAACATTCAGTACTTC,CASGEGGLGNIQYF
-,TRBJ1-5,TRBV27,-,TGTGCCAAGGGACGGGTGACCGGGGGCAATCAGCCCCAGCATTTT,CAKGRVTGGNQPQHF
-,TRBJ2-7,TRBV18,many,TGTGCCAGCTCACCAGTAAGCGGGACAACTACCTACGAGCAGTACTTC,CASSPVSGTTTYEQYF
TRBD1,TRBJ1-2,TRBV27,-,TGTGCCAGCAGTTCCGGAACAGGGGGACCCTCTCATGGCTACACCTTC,CASSSGTGGPSHGYTF
-,TRBJ1-2,TRBV18,many,TGTGCCAGCTCACCACATGGGAGCCCTGACACCTTC,CASSPHGSPDTF
TRBD1,TRBJ1-1,TRBV6-6,few,TGTGCCAGCAGTTATCTCTGGACAGGGGGAGACACTGAAGCTTTCTTT,CASSYLWTGGDTEAFF
TRBD2,TRBJ2-5,TRBV4-1,-,TGCGCCAGCAGCCATGGCTTGCGGGGGGGGTACAATGAGCAGTACTTC,CASSHGLRGGYNEQYF
-,TRBJ1-5,TRBV4-3,few,TGCGCCAGCAGCCAAGAACCCAGTCATAGCAATCAGCCCCAGCATTTT,CASSQEPSHSNQPQHF
-,TRBJ1-6,TRBV6-5,many,TGTGCCAGCAGTTACGACAGCGCAAATTCACCCCTCCACTTT,CASSYDSANSPLHF
-,TRBJ2-7,TRBV7-2,many,TGTGCCAGCAGCTTAACCAGTGGGGCACCCTACGAGCAGTACTTC,CASSLTSGAPYEQYF
-,TRBJ2-5,TRBV9,few,TGTGCCAGCAGCGTGGAGGGTACCAGGGGGGAGACCCAGTACTTC,CASSVEGTRGETQYF
TRBD2,TRBJ2-5,TRBV12-3/TRBV12-4,many,TGTGCCAGCAGTTCCTACTCCCCTAGCGGGGGGCAGACCCAGTACTTC,CASSSYSPSGGQTQYF
-,TRBJ1-2,TRBV4-2,many,TGTGCCAGCAGCCAAGCAGGAATATACACCTTC,CASSQAGIYTF
TRBD2,TRBJ2-7,TRBV6-5,-,TGTGCCGGCAGTTACCCACGGTTTAGCGGGGCATACGAGCAGTACTTC,CAGSYPRFSGAYEQYF
TRBD1,TRBJ1-1,TRBV3-1,few,TGTGCCAGCAGCCGTTGGACAGGGGGCGAGTGGACTGAAGCTTTCTTT,CASSRWTGGEWTEAFF
-,TRBJ2-2,TRBV6-2/TRBV6-3,-,TGTGCCAGCAGTTACTCCCCACCCACCGGGGAGCTGTTTTTT,CASSYSPPTGELFF
-,TRBJ2-3,TRBV10-3,many,TGTGCCATCAGTGCTGGACAGACAGATACGCAGTATTTT,CAISAGQTDTQYF
-,TRBJ2-7,TRBV9,-,TGTGCCAGCAGCACGAGACGGGGACGCGAGCAGTACTTC,CASSTRRGREQYF
-,TRBJ2-3,TRBV6-5,few,TGTGCCAGCAGTTACTCAGGGGGGGGCGCAGATACGCAGTATTTT,CASSYSGGGADTQYF
-,TRBJ2-3,TRBV7-6,many,TGTGCCAGCAGCAAGGACAGACTAAGCACAGATACGCAGTATTTT,CASSKDRLSTDTQYF
TRBD1,TRBJ2-3,TRBV6-1,-,TGTGCCAGCAGTCTTTCTTTGACAGGGAGCACAGATACGCAGTATTTT,CASSLSLTGSTDTQYF
TRBD2,TRBJ2-1,TRBV29-1,few,TGCAGCGGGCTGGGACTAGCGGGGCAGGATGAGCAGTTCTTC,CSGLGLAGQDEQFF
-,TRBJ2-7,TRBV5-1,-,TGCGCCAGCAGCTTGGATGGCGTCGAGCAGTACTTC,CASSLDGVEQYF
-,TRBJ1-2,TRBV7-9,few,TGTGCCAGCAGCTTAGCGTCCTCGGGTGGCTACACCTTC,CASSLASSGGYTF
-,TRBJ1-2,TRBV6-5,-,TGTGCCAGCAGTTACGGGTTACAGCCTCCTAACTATGGCTACACCTTC,CASSYGLQPPNYGYTF